This is a list of T cell receptor beta chains from one sample in a study of shared clonotypes between healthy human individuals. Sequenced by immunoSEQ multiplex PCR; TCRdb stores in-frame clones only, minus some. The table includes approximately 1.5 million clones, approximately 98.5% detected once. The sequencing sample was made of naive CD4+ T cells sorted from blood. The receptors were sampled from a man under 40 in good health. CDR3s include the opening cysteine and the closing phenylalanine or tryptophan. A D gene is named only where the DNA matches it firmly. For some rows the clone size is stated as once, few or many, or as a class when expanded; others skip it.

clone_size: .
d_call: .
v_call: TRBV25-1
cdr3_length: 14
j_call: TRBJ1-4
cdr3_nt: TGTGCCAGTAAGCGCGGGGTCGCTAATGAAAAACTGTTTTTT
cdr3_aa: CASKRGVANEKLFF

clone_size: .
d_call: TRBD1
v_call: TRBV5-5
cdr3_length: 14
j_call: TRBJ2-7
cdr3_nt: TGTGCCAGCAGCAGCAACAGGGGAGAGTACGAGCAGTACTTC
cdr3_aa: CASSSNRGEYEQYF

clone_size: .
d_call: TRBD2
v_call: TRBV6-1
cdr3_length: 16
j_call: TRBJ2-1
cdr3_nt: TGTGCCAGCAGTGAAATCTTAGCGGGAGCGATCAATGAGCAGTTCTTC
cdr3_aa: CASSEILAGAINEQFF

clone_size: .
d_call: TRBD1
v_call: TRBV14
cdr3_length: 14
j_call: TRBJ1-1
cdr3_nt: TGTGCCACCTCAACGGGACAGTTGAACACTGAAGCTTTCTTT
cdr3_aa: CATSTGQLNTEAFF

clone_size: .
d_call: TRBD1
v_call: TRBV11-2
cdr3_length: 17
j_call: TRBJ2-2
cdr3_nt: TGTGCCAGCAGCTGGGGACAGCCGGTCGCGAACACCGGGGAGCTGTTTTTT
cdr3_aa: CASSWGQPVANTGELFF

clone_size: .
d_call: TRBD2
v_call: TRBV7-2
cdr3_length: 16
j_call: TRBJ2-7
cdr3_nt: TGTGCCAGCAGCCTCACCCCCTTAGCGGGAGGGGGCGAGCAGTACTTC
cdr3_aa: CASSLTPLAGGGEQYF

clone_size: .
d_call: TRBD2
v_call: TRBV18
cdr3_length: 15
j_call: TRBJ2-7
cdr3_nt: TGTGCCAGCTCACCAGCTAGCGGGAGAAACTACGAGCAGTACTTC
cdr3_aa: CASSPASGRNYEQYF

clone_size: .
d_call: .
v_call: TRBV7-9
cdr3_length: 15
j_call: TRBJ2-5
cdr3_nt: TGTGCCAGCAGCCGAATATTGGGGGACGGTGAGACCCAGTACTTC
cdr3_aa: CASSRILGDGETQYF

clone_size: .
d_call: .
v_call: TRBV6-5
cdr3_length: 16
j_call: TRBJ2-2
cdr3_nt: TGTGCCAGCAGTTACGGGGGGCCTTCGAACACCGGGGAGCTGTTTTTT
cdr3_aa: CASSYGGPSNTGELFF

clone_size: .
d_call: .
v_call: TRBV10-3
cdr3_length: 14
j_call: TRBJ1-4
cdr3_nt: TGTGCCATCAGCAACAGCCCACCGAATGAAAAACTGTTTTTT
cdr3_aa: CAISNSPPNEKLFF

clone_size: once
d_call: TRBD2
v_call: TRBV9
cdr3_length: 16
j_call: TRBJ2-3
cdr3_nt: TGTGCCAGCAGCGTAGCAGGGACTAGAGGCACAGATACGCAGTATTTT
cdr3_aa: CASSVAGTRGTDTQYF

clone_size: once
d_call: .
v_call: TRBV5-1
cdr3_length: 17
j_call: TRBJ2-6
cdr3_nt: TGCGCCAGCAGCTTAGGACTCCTTAGCTCTGGGGCCAACGTCCTGACTTTC
cdr3_aa: CASSLGLLSSGANVLTF

clone_size: once
d_call: .
v_call: TRBV25-1
cdr3_length: 15
j_call: TRBJ2-3
cdr3_nt: TGTGCCAGCAGCGCCTGGGCCGGGAGCACAGATACGCAGTATTTT
cdr3_aa: CASSAWAGSTDTQYF

clone_size: .
d_call: TRBD2
v_call: TRBV10-2
cdr3_length: 17
j_call: TRBJ2-1
cdr3_nt: TGCGCCAGCAGTGCAAGACTAGCGGGAGCCCTTCACAATGAGCAGTTCTTC
cdr3_aa: CASSARLAGALHNEQFF

clone_size: .
d_call: TRBD1
v_call: TRBV7-2
cdr3_length: 15
j_call: TRBJ2-5
cdr3_nt: TGTGCCAGCAGCTCAAGACAGGGGGCCCGCGAGACCCAGTACTTC
cdr3_aa: CASSSRQGARETQYF

clone_size: .
d_call: TRBD1
v_call: TRBV7-2
cdr3_length: 15
j_call: TRBJ2-7
cdr3_nt: TGTGCCAGCAGGGAGCAGGGACAGGTCTCAGACGAGCAGTACTTC
cdr3_aa: CASREQGQVSDEQYF

clone_size: .
d_call: .
v_call: TRBV7-9
cdr3_length: 14
j_call: TRBJ1-4
cdr3_nt: TGTGCCAGCAGCACAAGGGGTACTAATGAAAAACTGTTTTTT
cdr3_aa: CASSTRGTNEKLFF

clone_size: .
d_call: .
v_call: TRBV19
cdr3_length: 15
j_call: TRBJ2-7
cdr3_nt: TGTGCCAGTAGCCGGACAGCTAATTTCCCCTACGAGCAGTACTTC
cdr3_aa: CASSRTANFPYEQYF

clone_size: .
d_call: .
v_call: TRBV19
cdr3_length: 14
j_call: TRBJ1-1
cdr3_nt: TGTGCCAGTTCCCCCGGGAACAAGAACACTGAAGCTTTCTTT
cdr3_aa: CASSPGNKNTEAFF

clone_size: .
d_call: .
v_call: TRBV9
cdr3_length: 16
j_call: TRBJ2-1
cdr3_nt: TGTGCCAGCAGCCCTCAAGGCAGCACCTCCTACAATGAGCAGTTCTTC
cdr3_aa: CASSPQGSTSYNEQFF

clone_size: .
d_call: TRBD2
v_call: TRBV19
cdr3_length: 16
j_call: TRBJ2-1
cdr3_nt: TGTGCCAGTAGCGTGACTAGCGGGAAAATCTACAATGAGCAGTTCTTC
cdr3_aa: CASSVTSGKIYNEQFF

clone_size: few
d_call: .
v_call: TRBV11-2
cdr3_length: 11
j_call: TRBJ2-5
cdr3_nt: TGTGCCAGCAGCAGACAAGAGACCCAGTACTTC
cdr3_aa: CASSRQETQYF